The clone carrying this T cell receptor beta chain was detected many times. TCRdb re-called the 5' RACE reads with MiXCR, one entry per CDR3 protein. Seen here are hundreds of thousands of distinct CDR3 sequences, around 5.7% observed once, and the top ten hold around 2%. The V segment lost 0 bases and the J segment 9 bases; nucleotides outside the gene matches: 9. Germline CDR1 is SGHRS and CDR2 is YFSETQ. The CDR3 sequence is 15 residues long. The data are from a study of identical twins. Sequencing input: naive T cells sorted from blood. This sequence was found in a man aged 18 to 30 in good health. J is TRBJ2-1 and V is TRBV5-1, with 7 bases identical to TRBD2. CDR3 bases: TGCGCCAGCAGCTTGGAAGCGCGGGAGCGGGGTGAGCAGTTCTTC. It translates to CASSLEARERGEQFF. The variable domain in full, completed from reference TRBV5-1 and TRBJ2-1, reads KAGVTQTPRYLIKTRGQQVTLSCSPISGHRSVSWYQQTPGQGLQFLFEYFSETQRNKGNFPGRFSGRQFSNSRSEMNVSTLELGDSALYLCASSLEARERGEQFFGPGTRLTVL.